This TCR beta chain was documented in a study of glioma-infiltrating T cells after dendritic cell vaccination. In the study overall: Patients received autologous tumor lysate-pulsed dendritic cell vaccination between about 2003 and 2013. Study-level results: Higher pretreatment TIL content predicted longer progression-free time and survival.

Clones were read by immunoSEQ multiplex PCR, and TCRdb kept only the in-frame ones, dropping some. The sample shows approximately 84,000 clones, 80% to 90% of them seen only once. Trimming took off 3 bases at V and 0 bases at J, with 12 bases between the two ends. There are 15 residues in the CDR3. Germline V lookup: CDR1 SGDLS, CDR2 YYNGEE. With respect to this clone: Its antigen is not identified.

This specimen consisted of blood, obtained before dendritic cell vaccination. The chain employs TRBV9 and TRBJ1-1; the D gene is possibly TRBD1 (6 bases). The sequence came from a human donor with glioblastoma. CDR3: CASSARTDMNTEAFF. CDR3 nucleotides: TGTGCCAGCAGCGCGAGGACAGATATGAACACTGAAGCTTTCTTT.